These 16 T cell receptor beta chains came from one sample sequenced in a study of blood T cell repertoires in COVID-19. TCRdb's table, derived via immunoSEQ multiplex PCR, lists solely in-frame clones and lacks some. The data hold approximately 170,000 clones, with more than 85% observed a single time. The sample consisted of peripheral blood. Receptors were obtained from a man aged 25-45 years with acute or convalescent COVID-19.

The gene calls are TRBV7-3 and TRBJ1-2, with TRBD1 as a possible D gene (5 bases). Looked up from germline, CDR1 is SGHTA and CDR2 is FQGTGA. The CDR3 is 11 amino acids. The germline V and J ends were trimmed by 9 bases and 4 bases, with 9 bases remaining between them. CDR3 protein: CARNQGYGYTF. The DNA for the CDR3 is TGTGCCAGGAATCAGGGCTATGGCTACACCTTC.

The chain joins TRBV7-8 to TRBJ1-2, with 7 bases fitting TRBD1. Per the germline V gene, CDR1 is SGHVS and CDR2 is FQNEAQ. The V segment lost 8 bases and the J segment 5 bases; nucleotides outside the gene matches: 8. CDR3 length: 13 amino acids. This chain's CDR3 is CASSGAGGYGYTF. In DNA, the CDR3 is TGTGCCAGCTCCGGGGCAGGGGGGTATGGCTACACCTTC.

V usage is TRBV5-6 and J usage is TRBJ2-5, with 7 nucleotides matching TRBD2. Trimming cost V 4 bases and J 0 bases; bases outside gene matches: 6. The germline gives CDR1 SGHDT, CDR2 YYEEEE. The CDR3 totals 15 residues. CDR3 amino acids: CASSRDYKNQETQYF. CDR3 sequence (DNA): TGTGCCAGCAGCCGGGACTACAAAAACCAAGAGACCCAGTACTTC.

The rearrangement links TRBV19 to TRBJ2-1; no reliable D call. Germline V CDR1 and CDR2: LNHDA, SQIVND (reference sequence). V shed 0 bases and J shed 7 bases, with 13 bases lying between them. There are 15 residues in the CDR3. Here the CDR3 DNA reads TGTGCCAGTAGTATAGATGGTGGGCCATCAAATGAGCAGTTCTTC. The encoded protein is CASSIDGGPSNEQFF.

This chain joins TRBV15 and TRBJ2-1, with 9 bases matching TRBD1. Germline assignment: CDR1 LNHNV and CDR2 YYDKDF (reference sequence). Unmatched junction bases numbered 9, after V lost 0 bases and J lost 12 bases. This CDR3 is built from 15 residues. Here the CDR3 reads CATSRDVGQGIGQFF. CDR3 in DNA: TGTGCCACCAGCAGAGATGTGGGACAGGGTATTGGGCAGTTCTTC. The full variable domain, in which reference TRBV15 and TRBJ2-1 provide the parts outside the CDR3, is DAMVIQNPRYQVTQFGKPVTLSCSQTLNHNVMYWYQQKSSQAPKLLFHYYDKDFNNEADTPDNFQSRRPNTSFCFLDIRSPGLGDTAMYLCATSRDVGQGIGQFFGPGTRLTVL.

The V and J genes are TRBV28 and TRBJ1-5, with D perhaps TRBD1 (5 bases). This CDR3 is built from 14 residues. The germline gives CDR1 MDHEN, CDR2 SYDVKM. V lost 7 bases to trimming and J lost 10 bases, with 20 bases between them. The CDR3: CASTSRAGKVPQHF. The CDR3 DNA sequence: TGTGCCAGCACCTCCAGGGCCGGCAAGGTTCCCCAGCATTTT.

J is TRBJ2-3 and V is TRBV5-1; D gene uncertain. With 2 bases removed from V and 0 bases from J, the gap between germline ends came to 10 bases. The CDR3 runs to 15 residues. Germline CDR1 is SGHRS and CDR2 is YFSETQ. The CDR3 loop is CASSFARRSTDTQYF. Written as DNA, the CDR3 is TGCGCCAGCAGCTTTGCACGGAGAAGCACAGATACGCAGTATTTT. The whole variable domain, remainder taken from reference TRBV5-1 and TRBJ2-3, is KAGVTQTPRYLIKTRGQQVTLSCSPISGHRSVSWYQQTPGQGLQFLFEYFSETQRNKGNFPGRFSGRQFSNSRSEMNVSTLELGDSALYLCASSFARRSTDTQYFGPGTRLTVL.

V and J are TRBV29-1 and TRBJ1-2; 10 bases are shared with TRBD1. Germline-derived CDR1 and CDR2 are SQVTM and ANQGSEA. V shed 4 bases and J 4 bases; nucleotides not matched to a gene: 18. The CDR3 totals 18 residues. The CDR3 loop reads CSVVGLGTGEDDGYGYTF. The CDR3 DNA reads as TGCAGCGTTGTAGGGCTTGGGACAGGGGAGGATGATGGCTATGGCTACACCTTC.

CDR3 sequence (DNA): TGCGCCAGCAGCTTTTCGACTGTCACAGATACGCAGTATTTT. This encodes CASSFSTVTDTQYF. The chain couples TRBV5-1 to TRBJ2-3; D call uncertain. Trimming removed 2 bases at V and 2 bases at J, with 9 bases between. The CDR3 sequence is 14 residues long. Germline V gene data show CDR1 as SGHRS and CDR2 as YFSETQ.

This clone showed up just a few times. The chain joins TRBV7-8 to TRBJ1-3, with D perhaps matching TRBD1 (5 bases). CDR3 size: 13 residues. Germline V gene lookup returns CDR1 SGHVS and CDR2 FQNEAQ. V dropped 7 bases and J dropped 8 bases, with 15 bases sitting between them. The CDR3 DNA sequence: TGTGCCAGCAAGGTTGGGGGGAGGGACACCATATATTTT. Translation gives CASKVGGRDTIYF.

The chain links TRBV4-1 to TRBJ2-4, with 7 bases matching TRBD1. Germline CDR1 reads MGHRA; CDR2 reads YSYEKL. V lost 2 bases and J lost 3; bases outside the gene matches: 10. The CDR3 runs 17 residues. CDR3 nucleotide sequence: TGCGCCAGCAGCCAAATCGCCCGGACAGGCGGCAAAAACATTCAGTACTTC. It specifies CASSQIARTGGKNIQYF.

This clone was seen only once. The chain is built from TRBV7-2 and TRBJ2-7, with D uncertain. The germline V and J ends were trimmed by 4 bases and 6 bases, with 22 bases remaining between them. Germline V gives CDR1 SGHTA, CDR2 FQGNSA. The length of the CDR3 is 16 residues. The chain's CDR3 is CASSSTVSAAGGEQYF. CDR3 nucleotides: TGTGCCAGCAGCTCAACGGTGAGCGCGGCCGGCGGCGAGCAGTACTTC.

This clone was detected once. The J gene is TRBJ1-1, the V gene TRBV5-1; D is possibly TRBD1 (6 bases). CDR3 length equals 14 residues. Trimming removed 8 bases from V and 7 bases from J, with 21 bases in between. The germline CDR1 and CDR2 sequences are SGHRS and YFSETQ. This CDR3 is CASSKDSGTVEAFF. CDR3 nucleotides: TGCGCCAGTTCAAAGGACAGTGGGACCGTTGAAGCTTTCTTT.

V gene TRBV5-1 combines with J gene TRBJ1-2; 7 positions match TRBD1. CDR1 SGHRS and CDR2 YFSETQ come from the germline V gene. CDR3 length equals 14 residues. The trim removed 3 bases at V and 4 bases at J, leaving 6 bases unmatched. The CDR3 DNA reads as TGCGCCAGCAGCTCGGACAGGTCTACCTATGGCTACACCTTC. It specifies CASSSDRSTYGYTF. Full variable domain (outside the CDR3, taken from reference TRBV5-1 and TRBJ1-2): KAGVTQTPRYLIKTRGQQVTLSCSPISGHRSVSWYQQTPGQGLQFLFEYFSETQRNKGNFPGRFSGRQFSNSRSEMNVSTLELGDSALYLCASSSDRSTYGYTFGSGTRLTVV.

The gene calls are TRBV11-2 and TRBJ2-3; the match to TRBD2 covers 8 bases. The V gene end was trimmed by 6 bases and the J gene end by 5 bases; junction bases not matched to a gene: 10. The CDR3 has 15 residues. Germline values: CDR1 SGHAT, CDR2 FQNNGV. The CDR3 sequence is CASRKPGGHGDTQYF. In nucleotides, the CDR3 is TGTGCCAGCAGGAAGCCGGGGGGGCATGGAGATACGCAGTATTTT.

The chain couples TRBV9 to TRBJ2-2; TRBD2 agrees at 7 bases. Germline CDR1 and CDR2: SGDLS and YYNGEE. Trimming at V came to 4 bases and at J to 4 bases, leaving 4 bases not matched to a gene. There are 14 residues in the CDR3. DNA for the CDR3: TGTGCCAGCAGCATGACTAGCTCCACCGGGGAGCTGTTTTTT. This gives the protein CASSMTSSTGELFF.